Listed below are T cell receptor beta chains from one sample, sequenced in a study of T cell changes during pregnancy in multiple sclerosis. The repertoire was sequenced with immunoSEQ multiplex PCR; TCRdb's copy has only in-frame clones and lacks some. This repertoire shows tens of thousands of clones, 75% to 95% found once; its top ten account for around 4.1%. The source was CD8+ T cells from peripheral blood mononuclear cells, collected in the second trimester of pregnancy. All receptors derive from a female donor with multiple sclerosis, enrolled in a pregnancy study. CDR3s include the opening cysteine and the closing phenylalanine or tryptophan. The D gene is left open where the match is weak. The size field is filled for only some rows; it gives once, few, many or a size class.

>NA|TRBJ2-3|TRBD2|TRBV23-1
TGCGCCAGCAGTCGGACTAGCGCCTCCACAGATACGCAGTATTTT
CASSRTSASTDTQYF
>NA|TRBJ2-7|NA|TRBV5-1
TGCGCCAGCAGCTGGACAGCTTCCTACGAGCAGTACTTC
CASSWTASYEQYF
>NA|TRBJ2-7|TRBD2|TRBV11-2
TGTGCCAGCAGCTCACCAGGGACTAGCGGGGGGTACGAGCAGTACTTC
CASSSPGTSGGYEQYF
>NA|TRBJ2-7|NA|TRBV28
TGTGCCAGCAGTATCACAGCCTACGAGCAGTACTTC
CASSITAYEQYF
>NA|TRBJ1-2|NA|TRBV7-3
TGTGCCAGCAGCCCACTCCCAGGTAACTATGGCTACACCTTC
CASSPLPGNYGYTF
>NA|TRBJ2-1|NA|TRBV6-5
TGTGCCAGCAGGCAGGGTCGGGAGCAGTTCTTC
CASRQGREQFF
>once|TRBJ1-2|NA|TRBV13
TGTGCCAGCAGCGAAGCGGGGCGGCTTGGCTACACCTTC
CASSEAGRLGYTF
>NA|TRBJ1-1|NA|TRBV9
TGTGCCAGCAGCGTATCATATGGGGCGGTGAACACTGAAGCTTTCTTT
CASSVSYGAVNTEAFF
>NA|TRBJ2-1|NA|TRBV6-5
TGTGCCAGCAGGGACAGCATCTACAATGAGCAGTTCTTC
CASRDSIYNEQFF
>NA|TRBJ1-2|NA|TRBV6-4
TGTGCCAGCAGCCAGGGCGGCCTAGACTATGGCTACACCTTC
CASSQGGLDYGYTF
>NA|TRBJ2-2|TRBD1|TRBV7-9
TGTGCCAGCAGCTTTAACCCTCGGACAGGGGGCAACACCGGGGAGCTGTTTTTT
CASSFNPRTGGNTGELFF
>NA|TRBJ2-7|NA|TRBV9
TGTGCCAGCAGCCTCACGGGAGCCAACCGTTACGAGCAGTACTTC
CASSLTGANRYEQYF
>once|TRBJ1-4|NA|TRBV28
TGTGCCAGCAGTTCCGTAACTAATGAAAAACTGTTTTTT
CASSSVTNEKLFF
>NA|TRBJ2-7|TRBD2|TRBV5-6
TGTGCCAGCAGCTTAGGACTAGCGGGGGGCTCCTACGAGCAGTACTTC
CASSLGLAGGSYEQYF
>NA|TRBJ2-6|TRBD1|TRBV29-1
TGCAGCGTCCCGGGACAGGGGGCGCATGGGGCCAACGTCCTGACTTTC
CSVPGQGAHGANVLTF
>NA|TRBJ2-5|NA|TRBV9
TGTGCCAGCAGCCCCCGGACAGCGTACCAAGAGACCCAGTACTTC
CASSPRTAYQETQYF